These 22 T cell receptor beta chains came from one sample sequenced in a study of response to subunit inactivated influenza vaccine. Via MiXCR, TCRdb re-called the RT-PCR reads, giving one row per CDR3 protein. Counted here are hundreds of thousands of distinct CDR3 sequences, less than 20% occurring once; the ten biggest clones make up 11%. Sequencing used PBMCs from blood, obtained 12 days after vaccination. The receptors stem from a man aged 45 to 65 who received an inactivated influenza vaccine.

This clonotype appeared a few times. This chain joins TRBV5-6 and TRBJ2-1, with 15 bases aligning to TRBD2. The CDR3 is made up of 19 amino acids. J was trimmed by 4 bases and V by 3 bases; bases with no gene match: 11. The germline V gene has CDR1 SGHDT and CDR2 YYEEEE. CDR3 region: CASSSRTGLAGGNYNEQFF. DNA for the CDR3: TGTGCCAGCAGCTCCCGCACCGGACTAGCGGGGGGGAATTACAATGAGCAGTTCTTC.

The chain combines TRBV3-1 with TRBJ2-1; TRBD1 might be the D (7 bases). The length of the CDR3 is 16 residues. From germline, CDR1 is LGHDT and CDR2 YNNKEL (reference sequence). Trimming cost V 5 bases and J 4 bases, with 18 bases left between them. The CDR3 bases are TGTGCCAGCAGCGTCGAAGGGGGCGCGGGGTACAATGAGCAGTTCTTC. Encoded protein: CASSVEGGAGYNEQFF.

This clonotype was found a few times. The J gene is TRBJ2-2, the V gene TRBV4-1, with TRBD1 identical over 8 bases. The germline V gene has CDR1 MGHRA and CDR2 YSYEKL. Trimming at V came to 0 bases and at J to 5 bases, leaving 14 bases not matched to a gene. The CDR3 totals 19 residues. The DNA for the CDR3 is TGCGCCAGCAGCCAAGAAATACCCAGGACAGGGTGGAGGACCGGGGAGCTGTTTTTT. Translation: CASSQEIPRTGWRTGELFF.

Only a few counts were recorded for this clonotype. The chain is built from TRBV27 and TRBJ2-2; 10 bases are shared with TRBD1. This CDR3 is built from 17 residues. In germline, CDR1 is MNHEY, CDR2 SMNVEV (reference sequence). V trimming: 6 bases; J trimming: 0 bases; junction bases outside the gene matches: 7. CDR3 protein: CASSPGTGASNTGELFF. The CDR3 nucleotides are TGTGCCAGCAGCCCCGGGACAGGGGCGTCGAACACCGGGGAGCTGTTTTTT.

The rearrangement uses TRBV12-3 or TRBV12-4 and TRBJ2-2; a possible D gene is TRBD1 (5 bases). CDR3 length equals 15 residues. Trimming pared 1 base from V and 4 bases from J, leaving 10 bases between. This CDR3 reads CASSLGGVSTGELFF. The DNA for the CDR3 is TGTGCCAGCAGTTTAGGGGGCGTGAGCACCGGGGAGCTGTTTTTT.

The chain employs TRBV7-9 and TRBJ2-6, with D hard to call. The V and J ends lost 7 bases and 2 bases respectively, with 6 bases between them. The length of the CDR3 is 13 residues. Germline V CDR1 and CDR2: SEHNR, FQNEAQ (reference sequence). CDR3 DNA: TGTGCCAGCACCGATGCTGGGGCCAACGTCCTGACTTTC. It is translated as CASTDAGANVLTF.

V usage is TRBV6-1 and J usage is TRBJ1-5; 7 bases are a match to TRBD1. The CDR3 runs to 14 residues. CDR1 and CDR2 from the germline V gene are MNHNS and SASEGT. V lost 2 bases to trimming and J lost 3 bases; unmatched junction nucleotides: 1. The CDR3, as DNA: TGTGCCAGCAGTGAAACAGGGGACAATCAGCCCCAGCATTTT. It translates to CASSETGDNQPQHF.

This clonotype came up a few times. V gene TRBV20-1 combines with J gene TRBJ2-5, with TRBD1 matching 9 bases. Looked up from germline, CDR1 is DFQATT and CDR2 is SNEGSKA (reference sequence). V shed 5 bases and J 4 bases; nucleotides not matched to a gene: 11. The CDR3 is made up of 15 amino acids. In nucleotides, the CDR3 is TGCAGTGCTCCGGGCTCCGGGACAGGGCCAGAGACCCAGTACTTC. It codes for CSAPGSGTGPETQYF.

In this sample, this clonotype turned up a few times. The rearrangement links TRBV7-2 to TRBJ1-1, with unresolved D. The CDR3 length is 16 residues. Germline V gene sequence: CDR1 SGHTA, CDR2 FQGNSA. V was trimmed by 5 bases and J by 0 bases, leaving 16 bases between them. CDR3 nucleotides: TGTGCCAGCAGCCGACCCCTAGGGAGTTTGAACACTGAAGCTTTCTTT. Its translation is CASSRPLGSLNTEAFF.

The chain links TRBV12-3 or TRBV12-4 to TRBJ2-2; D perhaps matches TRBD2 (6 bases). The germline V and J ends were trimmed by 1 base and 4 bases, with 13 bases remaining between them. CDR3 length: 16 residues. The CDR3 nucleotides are TGTGCCAGCAGTTTAGGCGGGACGGATAGCACCGGGGAGCTGTTTTTT. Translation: CASSLGGTDSTGELFF.

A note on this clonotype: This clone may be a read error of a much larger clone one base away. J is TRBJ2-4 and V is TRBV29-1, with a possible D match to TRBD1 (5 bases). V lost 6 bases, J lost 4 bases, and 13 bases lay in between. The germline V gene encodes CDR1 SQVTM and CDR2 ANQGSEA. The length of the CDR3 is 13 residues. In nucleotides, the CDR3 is TGCAGCGTCGCGTTGGGGCCTAAAAACATTCAGTACTTC. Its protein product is CSVALGPKNIQYF. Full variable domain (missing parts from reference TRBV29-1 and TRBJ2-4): SAVISQKPSRDICQRGTSLTIQCQVDSQVTMMFWYRQQPGQSLTLIATANQGSEATYESGFVIDKFPISRPNLTFSTLTVSNMSPEDSSIYLCSVALGPKNIQYFGAGTRLSVL.

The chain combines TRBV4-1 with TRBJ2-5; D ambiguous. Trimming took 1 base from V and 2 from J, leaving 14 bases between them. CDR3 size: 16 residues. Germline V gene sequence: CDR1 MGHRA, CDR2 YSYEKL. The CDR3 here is CASSQVPRQLQETQYF. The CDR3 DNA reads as TGCGCCAGCAGCCAAGTCCCTAGGCAGCTACAAGAGACCCAGTACTTC.

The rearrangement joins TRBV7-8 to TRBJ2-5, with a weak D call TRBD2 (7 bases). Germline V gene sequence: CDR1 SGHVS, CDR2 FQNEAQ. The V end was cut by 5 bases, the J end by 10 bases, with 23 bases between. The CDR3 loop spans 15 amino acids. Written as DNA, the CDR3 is TGTGCCAGCAGCCTAGAGGGAGGGGGTCTATATATCCAGTACTTC. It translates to CASSLEGGGLYIQYF.

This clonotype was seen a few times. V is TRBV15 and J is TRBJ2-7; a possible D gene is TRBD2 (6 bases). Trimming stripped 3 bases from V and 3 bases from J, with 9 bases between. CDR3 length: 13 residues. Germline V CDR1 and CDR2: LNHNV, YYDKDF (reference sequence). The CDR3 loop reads CATSRGLLYEQYF. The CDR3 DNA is TGTGCCACCAGCAGGGGACTCCTCTACGAGCAGTACTTC.

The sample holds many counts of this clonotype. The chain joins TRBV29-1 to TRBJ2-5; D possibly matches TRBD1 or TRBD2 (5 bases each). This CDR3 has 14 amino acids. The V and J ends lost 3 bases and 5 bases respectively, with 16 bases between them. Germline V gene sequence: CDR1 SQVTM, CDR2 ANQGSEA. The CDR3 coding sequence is TGCAGCGTTGACCGCCTCCAGTGGGGGGAGACCCAGTACTTC. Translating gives CSVDRLQWGETQYF.

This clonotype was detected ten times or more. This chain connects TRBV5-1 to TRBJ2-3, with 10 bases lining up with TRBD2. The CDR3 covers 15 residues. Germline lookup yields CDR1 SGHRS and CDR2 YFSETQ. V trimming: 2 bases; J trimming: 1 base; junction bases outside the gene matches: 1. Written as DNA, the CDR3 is TGCGCCAGCAGCTTAACTAGCGGGGGCACAGATACGCAGTATTTT. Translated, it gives CASSLTSGGTDTQYF. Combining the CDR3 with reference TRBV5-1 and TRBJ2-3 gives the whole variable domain KAGVTQTPRYLIKTRGQQVTLSCSPISGHRSVSWYQQTPGQGLQFLFEYFSETQRNKGNFPGRFSGRQFSNSRSEMNVSTLELGDSALYLCASSLTSGGTDTQYFGPGTRLTVL.

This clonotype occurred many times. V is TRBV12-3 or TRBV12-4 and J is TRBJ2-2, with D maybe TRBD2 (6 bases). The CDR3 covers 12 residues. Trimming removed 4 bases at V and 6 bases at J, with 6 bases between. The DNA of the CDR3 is TGTGCCAGCAGTTGGGAGGCCGGGGAGCTGTTTTTT. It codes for CASSWEAGELFF.

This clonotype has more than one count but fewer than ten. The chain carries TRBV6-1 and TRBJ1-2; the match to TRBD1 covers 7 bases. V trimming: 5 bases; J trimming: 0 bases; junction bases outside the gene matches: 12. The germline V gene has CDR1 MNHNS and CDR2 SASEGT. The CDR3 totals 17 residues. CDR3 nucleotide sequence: TGTGCCAGCAGTCGAATAAGAGGGGGCCTATCTAACTATGGCTACACCTTC. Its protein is CASSRIRGGLSNYGYTF.

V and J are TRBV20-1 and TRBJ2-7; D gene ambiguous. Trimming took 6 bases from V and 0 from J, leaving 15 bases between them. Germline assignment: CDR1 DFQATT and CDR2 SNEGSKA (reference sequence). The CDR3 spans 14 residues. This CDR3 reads CSASALGVSYEQYF. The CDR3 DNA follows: TGCAGTGCCAGCGCCCTTGGCGTCTCCTACGAGCAGTACTTC.

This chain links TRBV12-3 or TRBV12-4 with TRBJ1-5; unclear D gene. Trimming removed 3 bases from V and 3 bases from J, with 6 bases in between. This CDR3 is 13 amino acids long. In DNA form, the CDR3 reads TGTGCCAGCAGTTTCAGGCCCAATCAGCCCCAGCATTTT. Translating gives CASSFRPNQPQHF.

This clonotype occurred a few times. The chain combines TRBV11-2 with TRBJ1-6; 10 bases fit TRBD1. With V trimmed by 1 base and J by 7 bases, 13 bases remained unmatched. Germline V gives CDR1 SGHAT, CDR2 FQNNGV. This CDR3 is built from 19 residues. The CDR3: CASSLGVGQGIFNNSPLHF. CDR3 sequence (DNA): TGTGCCAGCAGCTTAGGGGTGGGACAGGGGATCTTCAACAATTCACCCCTCCACTTT.

The CDR3: CATSDFETGQYF. The CDR3 nucleotides are TGTGCCACCAGTGATTTTGAAACGGGGCAGTATTTT. V usage is TRBV24-1 and J usage is TRBJ2-3, with D uncertain. Germline V gene lookup returns CDR1 KGHDR and CDR2 SFDVKD. This CDR3 spans 12 amino acids. V lost 1 base and J lost 11, with 9 bases in between.